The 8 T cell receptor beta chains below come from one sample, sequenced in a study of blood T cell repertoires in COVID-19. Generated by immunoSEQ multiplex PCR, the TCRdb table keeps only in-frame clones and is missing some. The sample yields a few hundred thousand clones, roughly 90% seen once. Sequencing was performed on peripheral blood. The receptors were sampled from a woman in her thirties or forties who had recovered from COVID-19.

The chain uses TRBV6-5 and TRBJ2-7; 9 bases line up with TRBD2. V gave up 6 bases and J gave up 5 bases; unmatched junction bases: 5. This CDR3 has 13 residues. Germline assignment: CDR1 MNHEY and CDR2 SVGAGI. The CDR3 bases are TGTGCCAGCAGCAGGACTAGCGAAGACGAGCAGTACTTC. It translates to CASSRTSEDEQYF.

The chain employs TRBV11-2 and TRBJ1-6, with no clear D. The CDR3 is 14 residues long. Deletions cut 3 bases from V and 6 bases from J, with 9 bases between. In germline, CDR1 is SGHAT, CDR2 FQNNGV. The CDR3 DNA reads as TGTGCCAGCAGCTTCTCTGTGGCTAATTCACCCCTCCACTTT. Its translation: CASSFSVANSPLHF.

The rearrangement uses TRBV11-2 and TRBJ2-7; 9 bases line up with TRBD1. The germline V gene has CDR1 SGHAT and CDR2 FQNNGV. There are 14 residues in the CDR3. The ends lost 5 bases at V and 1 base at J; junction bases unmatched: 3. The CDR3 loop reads CASSPGTGSYEQYF. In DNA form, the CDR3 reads TGTGCCAGCAGCCCGGGGACAGGGTCCTACGAGCAGTACTTC. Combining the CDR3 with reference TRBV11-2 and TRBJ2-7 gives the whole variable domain EAGVAQSPRYKIIEKRQSVAFWCNPISGHATLYWYQQILGQGPKLLIQFQNNGVVDDSQLPKDRFSAERLKGVDSTLKIQPAKLEDSAVYLCASSPGTGSYEQYFGPGTRLTVT.

The CDR3 reads CASSLVTGGLETQYF. As DNA, the CDR3 is TGTGCCAGCAGCTTGGTGACAGGGGGATTGGAGACCCAGTACTTC. This rearrangement joins TRBV5-6 to TRBJ2-5; 9 bases align to TRBD1. The junction had 5 bases not matched to a gene; V was cut back by 0 bases and J by 5 bases. The CDR3 extends over 15 amino acids. Germline lookup yields CDR1 SGHDT and CDR2 YYEEEE.

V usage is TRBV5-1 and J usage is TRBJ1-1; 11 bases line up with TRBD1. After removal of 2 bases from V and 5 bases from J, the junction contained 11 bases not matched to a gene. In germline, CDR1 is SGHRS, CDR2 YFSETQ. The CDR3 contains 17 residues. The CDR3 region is CASSFGGQGAGGTEAFF. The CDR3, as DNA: TGCGCCAGCAGCTTCGGTGGACAGGGGGCGGGAGGAACTGAAGCTTTCTTT.

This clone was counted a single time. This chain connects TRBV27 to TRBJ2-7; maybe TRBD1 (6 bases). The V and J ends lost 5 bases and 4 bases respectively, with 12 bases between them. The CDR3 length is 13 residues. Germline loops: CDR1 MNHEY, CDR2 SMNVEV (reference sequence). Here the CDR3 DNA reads TGTGCCAGCAGTACGCCTCAGGGGTACGAGCAGTACTTC. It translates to CASSTPQGYEQYF.

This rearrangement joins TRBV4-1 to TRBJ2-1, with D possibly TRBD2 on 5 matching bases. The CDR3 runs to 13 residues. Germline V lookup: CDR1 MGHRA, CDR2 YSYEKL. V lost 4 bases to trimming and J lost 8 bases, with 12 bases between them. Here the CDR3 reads CASSRGLGYEQFF. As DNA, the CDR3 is TGCGCCAGCAGCCGTGGACTTGGGTATGAGCAGTTCTTC.

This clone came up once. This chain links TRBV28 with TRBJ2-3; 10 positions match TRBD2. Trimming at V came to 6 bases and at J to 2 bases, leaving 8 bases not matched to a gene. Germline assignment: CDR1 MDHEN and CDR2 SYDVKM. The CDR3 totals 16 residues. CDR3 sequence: CASSQGLAEYTDTQYF. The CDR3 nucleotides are TGTGCCAGCAGCCAAGGACTAGCGGAGTACACAGATACGCAGTATTTT.